This T cell receptor (beta chain) was captured in a study of metastatic and nonmetastatic thyroid tumors. All patients were treatment-naive before thyroid surgery. This CDR3 has 16 residues. Germline V lookup: CDR1 MDHEN, CDR2 SYDVKM. The germline V and J ends were trimmed by 6 bases and 2 bases, with 17 bases remaining between them. TCRdb re-clonotyped the PCR reads via MiXCR. Among 20,000 to 25,000 clones listed, approximately 13% were seen once. This sequence originates from a female donor with papillary thyroid cancer or a benign thyroid nodule (not recorded which). Some clones in this sample may be carry-over from other donors' samples. The specimen sequenced was blood. The chain employs TRBV28 and TRBJ2-1; D uncertain. CDR3 sequence reads: CASSPGNPFTYNEQFF. The CDR3 bases are TGTGCCAGCAGCCCGGGCAATCCTTTCACCTACAATGAGCAGTTCTTC.